The entry below describes one T cell receptor beta chain. RNA transcripts yielded amplified TCR beta CDR3 regions. During a first-round RT-PCR of the TCR CDR3, the HTBI primer set was used. TCRdb re-called the multiplex PCR reads with MiXCR, one entry per CDR3 protein. The sample carries 350,000 to 450,000 distinct CDR3 sequences, 11% to 15% recorded once. These data originate in a study of T cells in Graves' hyperthyroidism and ophthalmopathy. V gave up 0 bases and J gave up 1 base, with 16 bases separating them. CDR3 length: 17 amino acids. Germline CDR1 DFQATT, CDR2 SNEGSKA (reference sequence). This clonotype was obtained from a man over 45 with Graves' ophthalmopathy. Material for sequencing was blood. The chain has TRBV20-1 and TRBJ2-4; possibly TRBD2 for D (7 bases). CDR3 loop: CSARDDLGGAAKNIQYF. The CDR3 coding sequence is TGCAGTGCTAGAGACGACCTTGGGGGGGCTGCCAAAAACATTCAGTACTTC.